The clone carrying this TCR beta chain showed up just a few times. Its antigen is undetermined. The sample comes from a study of blood T cells in healthy people across ages. Study results and limitations: Donors of long life had a larger count of naive CD4+ cells and greater diversity than aged donors.

The study isolated at least 6.5 million PBMCs from each sample. Samples each yielded at least 5.5 micrograms of total RNA. Trimming took off 3 bases at V and 1 base at J, with 25 bases between the two ends. Germline CDR1 reads SEHNR; CDR2 reads FQNEAQ (reference sequence). CDR3 length equals 20 residues. It was with a sample-barcoded 5' primer and a J-beta primer mix that a second PCR of about 6 to 11 cycles was run. TCRdb re-analysed the 5' RACE reads in MiXCR, keeping a single row per CDR3 protein. The data hold about 810,000 distinct CDR3 sequences, with 30% to 45% observed a single time. This chain links TRBV7-9 with TRBJ2-1, with D possibly being TRBD2 (6 bases). The clonotype originates from a man aged 18 to 29 in good health. Sequenced input: blood. The CDR3 region is CASSFRLYWRGGRSYNEQFF. The DNA for the CDR3 is TGTGCCAGCAGCTTCCGATTGTATTGGCGTGGAGGGAGATCCTACAATGAGCAGTTCTTC.